Listed below are T cell receptor beta chains from one sample, sequenced in a study of T-cell memory formation after mild COVID-19. TCRdb processed the 5' RACE reads anew with MiXCR; each CDR3 protein has one entry. The data show 300,000 to 400,000 distinct CDR3 sequences, around 27% seen once. Sequencing was carried out using PBMCs or a T cell subset sorted from them (not recorded which). These receptors were collected from an adult woman who had mild COVID-19 (a few samples of this study predate the infection). Cell type and time point are not known. CDR3s include the opening cysteine and the closing phenylalanine or tryptophan. Fields, in order: V gene, clone size, J gene, CDR3 protein. Clone size is stated in some rows and not others, as once, few, many or a class when expanded.

V gene: TRBV4-1; clone size: few; J gene: TRBJ2-2; CDR3 protein: CASSQDTRPGELFF
V gene: TRBV12-5; clone size: .; J gene: TRBJ1-2; CDR3 protein: CASGLVRAGSNYGYTF
V gene: TRBV10-3; clone size: few; J gene: TRBJ1-1; CDR3 protein: CAISESPRETTEAFF
V gene: TRBV18; clone size: few; J gene: TRBJ2-7; CDR3 protein: CASSPTTGLAGVSYEQYF
V gene: TRBV20-1; clone size: few; J gene: TRBJ2-5; CDR3 protein: CSARETSLQETQYF
V gene: TRBV12-3/TRBV12-4; clone size: .; J gene: TRBJ2-1; CDR3 protein: CASSLTQALNEQFF
V gene: TRBV24-1; clone size: .; J gene: TRBJ2-6; CDR3 protein: CATSDGPVGANVLTF
V gene: TRBV5-1; clone size: few; J gene: TRBJ2-1; CDR3 protein: CASSLAGGPAGEQFF
V gene: TRBV6-6; clone size: few; J gene: TRBJ1-2; CDR3 protein: CASSYSEGYTF
V gene: TRBV7-3; clone size: many; J gene: TRBJ2-7; CDR3 protein: CASSSGQGDEQYF
V gene: TRBV3-1; clone size: .; J gene: TRBJ1-2; CDR3 protein: CASSQGSDTYGYTF